This is a list of T cell receptor beta chains from one sample in a study of blood T cells in healthy people across ages. A single record per CDR3 protein comes from TCRdb applying MiXCR to the 5' RACE reads. The sample includes about 800,000 distinct CDR3 sequences, roughly 50% seen only once; the top ten take approximately 21%. Sequenced sample: blood. The receptors were sampled from a man aged 25-45 years in good health. Each CDR3 is given with its conserved first and last residue. A D gene is named only where the DNA matches it firmly. A clone size is listed for some rows: how often the clone was seen (once, few, many), or a class if it is expanded.

clone size	J gene	D gene	V gene	CDR3 protein	CDR3 DNA
-	TRBJ1-1	-	TRBV5-1	CASSSQSRLEAFF	TGCGCCAGCAGCTCGCAATCCCGTCTTGAAGCTTTCTTT
-	TRBJ2-4	-	TRBV28	CASSLREWGIQYF	TGTGCCAGCAGTTTGCGGGAATGGGGCATTCAGTACTTC
-	TRBJ1-1	-	TRBV7-3	CASSLIATKAFF	TGTGCCAGCAGCTTAATTGCTACTAAAGCTTTCTTT
few	TRBJ1-1	TRBD1	TRBV6-5	CASTAETGFAFF	TGTGCCAGCACCGCCGAGACAGGGTTTGCTTTCTTT
-	TRBJ2-3	TRBD2	TRBV29-1	CSVSLQASGPPDTQYF	TGCAGCGTCTCCCTTCAGGCTAGCGGGCCCCCAGATACGCAGTATTTT
-	TRBJ2-7	TRBD2	TRBV9	CASSESSGAYEQYF	TGTGCCAGCAGCGAGTCTAGCGGGGCCTACGAGCAGTACTTC
-	TRBJ2-1	-	TRBV11-2	CASSWGGQGSEQFF	TGTGCCAGCAGCTGGGGGGGGCAGGGAAGTGAGCAGTTCTTC
-	TRBJ1-1	-	TRBV7-9	CASSPSQGRAFF	TGTGCCAGCAGTCCAAGTCAGGGGAGAGCTTTCTTT
-	TRBJ2-4	-	TRBV29-1	CSVEMVEEQYF	TGCAGCGTTGAAATGGTTGAGGAGCAGTACTTC
-	TRBJ2-3	TRBD2	TRBV9	CASSALGAGQSDTQYF	TGTGCCAGCAGCGCCCTCGGAGCGGGGCAATCAGATACGCAGTATTTT
-	TRBJ1-1	TRBD1	TRBV29-1	CSCTTGGGITEAFF	TGCAGCTGCACGACAGGGGGCGGAATCACTGAAGCTTTCTTT